The 15 T cell receptor beta chains presented below share a single source sample, sequenced in a study of beta chain features in type 1 diabetes. As every portion of the isolated RNA was reverse transcribed, the sequencing read expressed TCRB transcripts. Repertoires were generated with immunoSEQ multiplex PCR, while TCRdb's copy carries only in-frame clones and drops some. The sample gives tens of thousands of clones, roughly 50% of which show up once; 0.2% to 0.3% is in the top ten. The material sequenced was stem cell memory CD4+ T cells from blood. These TCRs come from a woman aged 25 to 45 in good health.

The CDR3 DNA follows: TGTGCCAGCAGTTTGGGTCAGGGGGGCGAGCAGTACTTC. Its translation is CASSLGQGGEQYF. The chain combines TRBV7-9 with TRBJ2-7; possible D gene TRBD1, 7 bases. CDR3 length equals 13 residues. The germline V and J ends were trimmed by 6 bases and 6 bases, with 15 bases remaining between them. Germline CDR1 and CDR2: SEHNR and FQNEAQ (reference sequence).

The chain links TRBV5-1 to TRBJ2-7; 9 nucleotides match TRBD1. There are 14 residues in the CDR3. The junction had 4 bases not matched to a gene; V was cut back by 4 bases and J by 2 bases. Germline CDR1 is SGHRS and CDR2 is YFSETQ. The CDR3 here is CASSTGQGPYEQYF. CDR3 DNA: TGCGCCAGCAGCACCGGACAGGGGCCCTACGAGCAGTACTTC.

The chain couples TRBV18 to TRBJ1-1; no definite D call. The CDR3 length is 16 residues. With 0 bases removed from V and 2 bases from J, the gap between germline ends came to 13 bases. Germline assignment: CDR1 KGHSH and CDR2 LQKENI. CDR3 amino acids: CASSPPSGRGNTEAFF. CDR3 sequence (DNA): TGTGCCAGCTCACCACCCTCAGGTCGGGGAAACACTGAAGCTTTCTTT.

This clone was observed a handful of times. CDR3 loop: CASSLGARGQETQYF. CDR3 DNA sequence: TGTGCCAGCAGCTTAGGCGCTAGGGGACAAGAGACCCAGTACTTC. This sequence joins TRBV7-6 and TRBJ2-5; possible D gene TRBD1, 5 bases. CDR1 and CDR2 (germline): SGHVS, FNYEAQ. The V end was cut by 1 base, the J end by 2 bases, with 11 bases between. The CDR3 has 15 residues.

This sequence joins TRBV18 and TRBJ1-1; maybe TRBD1 (5 bases). Trimming took 3 bases from V and 0 from J, leaving 8 bases between them. Germline lookup yields CDR1 KGHSH and CDR2 LQKENI. The CDR3 is 14 residues long. The CDR3 reads CASSPFRVNTEAFF. For the CDR3, the DNA is TGTGCCAGCTCACCGTTCAGGGTGAACACTGAAGCTTTCTTT.

This clone turned up a few times. V is TRBV14 and J is TRBJ2-1; D perhaps matches TRBD2 (7 bases). The CDR3 totals 16 residues. Germline V gives CDR1 SGHDN, CDR2 FVKESK. The V end lost 5 bases, the J end lost 3 bases, and 17 bases lay between the germline ends. As DNA, the CDR3 is TGTGCCAGCAGCGGCCGGGGGGCCCTAATCTACAATGAGCAGTTCTTC. As protein: CASSGRGALIYNEQFF.

This clone was seen more than once but under ten times. V usage is TRBV5-6 and J usage is TRBJ2-1, with 9 bases fitting TRBD2. This CDR3 comprises 16 residues. In germline, CDR1 is SGHDT, CDR2 YYEEEE. J gave up 4 bases and V 4 bases, and 9 bases lay outside the gene matches. CDR3: CASSVEPSGGYNEQFF. The CDR3 nucleotides read TGTGCCAGCAGCGTTGAACCGAGCGGGGGGTACAATGAGCAGTTCTTC.

This clone occurred a few times. The chain couples TRBV15 to TRBJ2-5, with 7 bases identical to TRBD1. The V segment lost 3 bases and the J segment 4 bases; nucleotides outside the gene matches: 8. Germline V lookup: CDR1 LNHNV, CDR2 YYDKDF (reference sequence). This CDR3 has 15 amino acids. Here the CDR3 reads CATSSLQGVRETQYF. CDR3 bases: TGTGCCACCAGCAGCCTCCAGGGGGTGAGAGAGACCCAGTACTTC.

This clone was counted a single time. The gene calls are TRBV25-1 and TRBJ2-3, with TRBD1 matching 9 bases. CDR1 and CDR2 (germline): MGHDK, SYGVNS. Unmatched junction bases numbered 7, after V lost 3 bases and J lost 6 bases. The CDR3 runs to 15 residues. CDR3 nucleotide sequence: TGTGCCAGCAGTGACCCGGGACAGGGCTTGGATACGCAGTATTTT. As protein: CASSDPGQGLDTQYF.

Remarks on this clone: One end of the junction is discordant with germline, which a read error may explain. The rearrangement links TRBV19 to TRBJ2-7; 9 bases match TRBD1. The germline CDR1 and CDR2 sequences are LNHDA and SQIVND (reference sequence). This CDR3 has 16 residues. The DNA for the CDR3 is TGTGCCAATAGTATCCCGGGGACAGGGAGCTCCTACGAGCAGTACTTC. It translates to CANSIPGTGSSYEQYF.

This clone came up a few times. The chain is built from TRBV5-4 and TRBJ1-1; D uncertain. Looked up from germline, CDR1 is SGHNT and CDR2 is YYREEE (reference sequence). CDR3 length: 15 residues. Deletions cut 5 bases from V and 3 bases from J, with 17 bases between. This CDR3 reads CASSRRRELDTEAFF. The CDR3 DNA sequence: TGTGCCAGCAGTAGACGAAGGGAGTTAGACACTGAAGCTTTCTTT.

This chain uses TRBV4-2 with TRBJ2-1, with TRBD2 matching over 12 bases. Looked up from germline, CDR1 is LGHNA and CDR2 is YNFKEQ. Trimming took 1 base from V and 7 from J; bases not matched to a gene: 8. The CDR3 covers 17 residues. In DNA form, the CDR3 reads TGTGCCAGCAGCCAAGTCGCTAGCGGGAGGGCCATGAATGAGCAGTTCTTC. It translates to CASSQVASGRAMNEQFF.

The V call is TRBV5-1, the J call TRBJ2-1, with 8 bases lining up with TRBD2. CDR3 size: 19 residues. CDR1 and CDR2 from the germline V gene are SGHRS and YFSETQ. The J segment lost 0 bases and the V segment lost 0 bases, leaving 11 bases of the junction unmatched. DNA for the CDR3: TGCGCCAGCAGCTTGGGGGCCCTCCGGGCGGGAGGCTCCTACAATGAGCAGTTCTTC. Protein sequence: CASSLGALRAGGSYNEQFF. Using reference TRBV5-1 and TRBJ2-1 for the parts outside the CDR3, the full variable domain is KAGVTQTPRYLIKTRGQQVTLSCSPISGHRSVSWYQQTPGQGLQFLFEYFSETQRNKGNFPGRFSGRQFSNSRSEMNVSTLELGDSALYLCASSLGALRAGGSYNEQFFGPGTRLTVL.

This clone was seen only a few times. V gene TRBV7-9 combines with J gene TRBJ1-1; D is perhaps TRBD1 (6 bases). The CDR3 consists of 14 residues. The V gene lost 5 bases and the J gene lost 2 bases, with 12 bases spanning the gap. Germline lookup yields CDR1 SEHNR and CDR2 FQNEAQ (reference sequence). The CDR3 sequence: CASSPRDKNTEAFF. The CDR3 region has the DNA TGTGCCAGCAGCCCCCGGGACAAAAACACTGAAGCTTTCTTT.

This chain joins TRBV7-9 and TRBJ2-5; tentatively, D is TRBD1 (6 bases). The CDR3 has 14 residues. V lost 0 bases to trimming and J lost 5 bases, with 10 bases between them. Germline values: CDR1 SEHNR, CDR2 FQNEAQ (reference sequence). The CDR3 DNA reads as TGTGCCAGCAGCTTAGCCGGCAGGGGCGAGACCCAGTACTTC. Its translation is CASSLAGRGETQYF.